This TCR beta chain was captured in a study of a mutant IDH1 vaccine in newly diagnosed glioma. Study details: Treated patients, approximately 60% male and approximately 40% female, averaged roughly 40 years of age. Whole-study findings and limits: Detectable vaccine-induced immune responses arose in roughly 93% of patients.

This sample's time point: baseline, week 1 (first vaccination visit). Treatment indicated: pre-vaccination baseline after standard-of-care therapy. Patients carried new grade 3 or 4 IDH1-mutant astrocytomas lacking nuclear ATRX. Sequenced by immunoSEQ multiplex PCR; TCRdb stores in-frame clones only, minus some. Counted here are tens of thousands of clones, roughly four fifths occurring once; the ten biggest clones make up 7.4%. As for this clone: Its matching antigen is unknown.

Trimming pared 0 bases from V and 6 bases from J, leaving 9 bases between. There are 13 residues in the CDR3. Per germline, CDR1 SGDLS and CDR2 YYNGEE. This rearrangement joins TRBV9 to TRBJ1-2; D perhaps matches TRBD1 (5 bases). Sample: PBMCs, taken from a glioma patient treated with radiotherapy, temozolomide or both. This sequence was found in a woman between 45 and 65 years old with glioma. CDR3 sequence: CASSVGGVDGYTF. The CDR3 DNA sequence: TGTGCCAGCAGCGTAGGAGGGGTGGATGGCTACACCTTC.